This TCR beta chain was identified in a study of T cell repertoires in cytomegalovirus infection. Study overall: Public TCR beta signatures marked donors with CMV infection and the matching HLA.

The ends were cut back, 0 bases at V and 2 bases at J, with 9 bases in the middle. CDR1 is SGHAT and CDR2 is FQNNGV in the germline V gene. The CDR3 is 15 residues long. A few counts support this clonotype. TCRdb called the reads again in MiXCR, with one record for every CDR3 protein. The sample holds 300,000 to 400,000 distinct CDR3 sequences, over 15% seen once. This chain uses TRBV11-2 with TRBJ2-3; D is perhaps TRBD1 (6 bases). Specimen: PBMCs. The clonotype comes from a human donor in good health (CMV status not recorded). Some clones in this sample may be carry-over from other donors' samples. The CDR3 DNA is TGTGCCAGCAGCTTAGAGGCAGGGGTCACAGATACGCAGTATTTT. This encodes CASSLEAGVTDTQYF.